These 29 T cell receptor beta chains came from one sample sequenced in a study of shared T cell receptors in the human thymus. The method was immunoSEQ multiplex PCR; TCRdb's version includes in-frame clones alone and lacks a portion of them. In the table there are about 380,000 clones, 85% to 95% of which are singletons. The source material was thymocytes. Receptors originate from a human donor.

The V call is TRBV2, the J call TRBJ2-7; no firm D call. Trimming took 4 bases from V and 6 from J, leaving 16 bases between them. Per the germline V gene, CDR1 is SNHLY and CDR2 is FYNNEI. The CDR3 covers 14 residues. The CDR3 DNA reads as TGTGCCAGCAGTGCTCTGTTAAGGGCCCCCGAGCAGTACTTC. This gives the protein CASSALLRAPEQYF.

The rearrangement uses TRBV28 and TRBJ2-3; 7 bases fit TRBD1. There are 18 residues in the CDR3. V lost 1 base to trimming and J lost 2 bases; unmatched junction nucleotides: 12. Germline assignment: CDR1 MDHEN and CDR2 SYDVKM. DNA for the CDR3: TGTGCCAGCAGTTTATTATTATGGGACAGCCAAATCACAGATACGCAGTATTTT. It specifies CASSLLLWDSQITDTQYF.

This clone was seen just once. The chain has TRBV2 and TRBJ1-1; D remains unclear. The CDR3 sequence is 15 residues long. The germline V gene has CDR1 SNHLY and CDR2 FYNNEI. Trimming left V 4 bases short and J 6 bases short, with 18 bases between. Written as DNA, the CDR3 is TGTGCCAGCAGTGTACTAGCGGGTCGTGGAGCTGAAGCTTTCTTT. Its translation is CASSVLAGRGAEAFF.

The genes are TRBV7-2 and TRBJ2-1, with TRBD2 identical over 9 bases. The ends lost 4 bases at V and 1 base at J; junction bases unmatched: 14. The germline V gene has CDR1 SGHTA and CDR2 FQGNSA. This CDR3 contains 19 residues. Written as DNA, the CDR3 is TGTGCCAGCAGCTCAATCAGGCTAGCGGGGTCCGGGTCCTACAATGAGCAGTTCTTC. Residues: CASSSIRLAGSGSYNEQFF.

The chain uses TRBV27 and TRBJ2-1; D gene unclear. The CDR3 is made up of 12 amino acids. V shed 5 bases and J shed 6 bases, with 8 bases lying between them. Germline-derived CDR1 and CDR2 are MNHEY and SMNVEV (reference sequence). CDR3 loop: CASSTPANEQFF. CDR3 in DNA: TGTGCCAGCAGTACCCCGGCCAATGAGCAGTTCTTC.

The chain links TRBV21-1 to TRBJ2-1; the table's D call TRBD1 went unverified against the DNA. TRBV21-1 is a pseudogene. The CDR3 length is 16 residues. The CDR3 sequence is CASSKGSGVIDNEQFF. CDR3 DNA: TGTGCCAGCAGCAAAGGATCAGGGGTGATAGACAATGAGCAGTTCTTC.

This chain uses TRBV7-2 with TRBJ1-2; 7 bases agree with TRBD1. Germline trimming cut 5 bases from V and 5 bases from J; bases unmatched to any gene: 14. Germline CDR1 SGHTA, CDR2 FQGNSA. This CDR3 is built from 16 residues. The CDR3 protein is CASSLNRGGPFYGYTF. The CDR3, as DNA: TGTGCCAGCAGCCTAAACAGGGGAGGTCCCTTTTATGGCTACACCTTC. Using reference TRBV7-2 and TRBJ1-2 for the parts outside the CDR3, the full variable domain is GAGVSQSPSNKVTEKGKDVELRCDPISGHTALYWYRQSLGQGLEFLIYFQGNSAPDKSGLPSDRFSAERTGGSVSTLTIQRTQQEDSAVYLCASSLNRGGPFYGYTFGSGTRLTVV.

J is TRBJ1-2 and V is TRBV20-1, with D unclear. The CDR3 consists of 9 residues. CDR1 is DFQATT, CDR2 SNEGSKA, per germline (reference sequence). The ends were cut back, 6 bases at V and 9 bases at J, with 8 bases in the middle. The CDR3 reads CSALNSYTF. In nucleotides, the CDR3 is TGCAGTGCCCTGAACAGCTACACCTTC.

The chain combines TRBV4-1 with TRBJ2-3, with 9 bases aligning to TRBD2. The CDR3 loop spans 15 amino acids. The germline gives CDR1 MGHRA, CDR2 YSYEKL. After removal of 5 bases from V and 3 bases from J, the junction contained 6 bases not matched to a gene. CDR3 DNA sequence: TGCGCCAGCAGCGGTAGCGGGAGAAGGACAGATACGCAGTATTTT. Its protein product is CASSGSGRRTDTQYF.

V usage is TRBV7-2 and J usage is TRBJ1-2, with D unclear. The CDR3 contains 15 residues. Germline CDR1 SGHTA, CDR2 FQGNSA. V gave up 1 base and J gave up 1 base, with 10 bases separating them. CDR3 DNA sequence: TGTGCCAGCAGCTTAGTATTGGGAGATAACTATGGCTACACCTTC. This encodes CASSLVLGDNYGYTF.

CDR3 loop: CATKRNSYEQYF. The DNA for the CDR3 is TGTGCCACCAAAAGGAACTCCTACGAGCAGTACTTC. This rearrangement joins TRBV15 to TRBJ2-7; D gene ambiguous. Germline CDR1 LNHNV, CDR2 YYDKDF (reference sequence). This CDR3 region has 12 residues. Between the trimmed V and J ends, which lost 7 bases and 0 bases, there was a span of 7 bases.

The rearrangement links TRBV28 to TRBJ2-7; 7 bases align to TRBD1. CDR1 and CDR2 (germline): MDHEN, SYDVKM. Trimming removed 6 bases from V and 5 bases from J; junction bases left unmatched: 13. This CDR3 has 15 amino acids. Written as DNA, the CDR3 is TGTGCCAGCAGGCCCACAGGGGTAGGTTCAGACGAGCAGTACTTC. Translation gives CASRPTGVGSDEQYF.

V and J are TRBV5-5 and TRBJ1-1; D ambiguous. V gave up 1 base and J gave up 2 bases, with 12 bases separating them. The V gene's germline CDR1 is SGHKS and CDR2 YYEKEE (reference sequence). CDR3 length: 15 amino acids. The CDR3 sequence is CASSLLHPTNTEAFF. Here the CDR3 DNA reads TGTGCCAGCAGCTTGTTACACCCCACTAACACTGAAGCTTTCTTT.

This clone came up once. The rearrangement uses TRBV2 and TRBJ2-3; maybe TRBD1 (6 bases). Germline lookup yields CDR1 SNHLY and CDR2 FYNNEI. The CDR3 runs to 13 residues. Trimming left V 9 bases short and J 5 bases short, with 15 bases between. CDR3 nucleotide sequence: TGTGCCAGGGAAGGGGGAGTCAAAGATACGCAGTATTTT. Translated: CAREGGVKDTQYF.

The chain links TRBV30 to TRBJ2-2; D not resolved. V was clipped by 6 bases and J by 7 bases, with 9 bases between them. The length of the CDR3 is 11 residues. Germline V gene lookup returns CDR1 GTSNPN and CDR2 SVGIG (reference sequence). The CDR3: CACQMGGELFF. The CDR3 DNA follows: TGTGCCTGCCAGATGGGCGGGGAGCTGTTTTTT.

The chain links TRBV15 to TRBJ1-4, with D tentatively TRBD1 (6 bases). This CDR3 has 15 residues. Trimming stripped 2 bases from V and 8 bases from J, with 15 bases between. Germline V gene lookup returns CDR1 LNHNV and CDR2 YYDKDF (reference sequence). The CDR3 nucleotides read TGTGCCACCAGCAGACGCAGGGGCCACGGAGAAAAACTGTTTTTT. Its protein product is CATSRRRGHGEKLFF.

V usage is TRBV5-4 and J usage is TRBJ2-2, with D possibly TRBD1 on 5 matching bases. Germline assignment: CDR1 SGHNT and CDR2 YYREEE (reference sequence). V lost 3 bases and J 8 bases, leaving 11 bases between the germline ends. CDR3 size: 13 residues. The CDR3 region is CASSYVRGGELFF. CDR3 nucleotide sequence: TGTGCCAGCAGCTACGTTAGGGGTGGGGAGCTGTTTTTT.

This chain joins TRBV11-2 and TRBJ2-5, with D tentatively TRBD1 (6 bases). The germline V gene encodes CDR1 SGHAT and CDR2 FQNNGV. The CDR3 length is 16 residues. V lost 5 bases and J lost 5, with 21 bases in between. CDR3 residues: CASSPTPGELLETQYF. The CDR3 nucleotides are TGTGCCAGCAGCCCTACCCCAGGGGAATTATTGGAGACCCAGTACTTC.

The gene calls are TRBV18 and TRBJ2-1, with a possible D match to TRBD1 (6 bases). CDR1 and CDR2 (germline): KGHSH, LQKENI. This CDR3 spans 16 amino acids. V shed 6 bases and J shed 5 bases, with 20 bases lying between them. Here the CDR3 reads CASSRRPGHINNEQFF. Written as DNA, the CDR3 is TGTGCCAGCTCTCGCCGACCGGGACATATAAACAATGAGCAGTTCTTC.

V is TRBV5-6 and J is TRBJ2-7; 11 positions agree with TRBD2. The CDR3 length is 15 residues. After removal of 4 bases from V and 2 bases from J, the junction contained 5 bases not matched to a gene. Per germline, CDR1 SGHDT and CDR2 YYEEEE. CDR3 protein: CASSPGTSGTYEQYF. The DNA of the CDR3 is TGTGCCAGCAGCCCCGGGACTAGCGGCACCTACGAGCAGTACTTC.

DNA of the CDR3: TGTGCCAGCAGTTGGTCTAGGGTGAGACGGGAGAACACTGAAGCTTTCTTT. Amino acids: CASSWSRVRRENTEAFF. The chain links TRBV28 to TRBJ1-1; D ambiguous. V was trimmed by 4 bases and J by 1 base, leaving 19 bases between them. This CDR3 contains 17 residues. The germline gives CDR1 MDHEN, CDR2 SYDVKM.

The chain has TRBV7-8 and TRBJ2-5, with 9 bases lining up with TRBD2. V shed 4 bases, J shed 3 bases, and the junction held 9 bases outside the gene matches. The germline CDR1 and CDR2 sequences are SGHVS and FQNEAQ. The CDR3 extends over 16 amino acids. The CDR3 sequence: CASSSKGLAKKETQYF. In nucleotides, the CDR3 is TGTGCCAGCAGCTCCAAGGGACTAGCTAAAAAAGAGACCCAGTACTTC.

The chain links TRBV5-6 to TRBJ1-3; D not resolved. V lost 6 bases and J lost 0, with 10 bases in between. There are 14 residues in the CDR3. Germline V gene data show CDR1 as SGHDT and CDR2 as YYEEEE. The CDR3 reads CASTPWASGNTIYF. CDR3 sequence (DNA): TGTGCCAGCACCCCCTGGGCCTCTGGAAACACCATATATTTT.

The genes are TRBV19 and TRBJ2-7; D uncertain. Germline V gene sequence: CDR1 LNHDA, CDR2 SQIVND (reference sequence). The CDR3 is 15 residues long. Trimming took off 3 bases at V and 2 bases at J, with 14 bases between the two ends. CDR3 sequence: CASSIYHGDTYEQYF. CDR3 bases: TGTGCCAGTAGTATTTACCATGGGGATACCTACGAGCAGTACTTC.

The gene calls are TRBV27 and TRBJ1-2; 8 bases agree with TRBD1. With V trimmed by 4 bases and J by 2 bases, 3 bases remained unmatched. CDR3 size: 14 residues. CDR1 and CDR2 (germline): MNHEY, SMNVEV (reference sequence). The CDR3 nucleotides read TGTGCCAGCAGTTCGGACAGGGCGAACTATGGCTACACCTTC. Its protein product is CASSSDRANYGYTF.

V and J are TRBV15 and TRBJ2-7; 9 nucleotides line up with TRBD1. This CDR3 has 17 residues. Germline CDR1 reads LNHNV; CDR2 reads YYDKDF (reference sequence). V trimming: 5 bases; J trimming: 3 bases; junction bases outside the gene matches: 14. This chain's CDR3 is CATSPPGDPGQGYEQYF. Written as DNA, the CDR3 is TGTGCCACCAGCCCGCCCGGAGACCCGGGACAGGGCTACGAGCAGTACTTC.

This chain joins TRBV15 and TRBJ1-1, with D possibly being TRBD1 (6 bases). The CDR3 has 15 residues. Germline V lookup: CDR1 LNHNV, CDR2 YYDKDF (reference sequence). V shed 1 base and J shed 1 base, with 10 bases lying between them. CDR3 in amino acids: CATSRGGHKNTEAFF. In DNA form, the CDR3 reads TGTGCCACCAGCAGAGGGGGACACAAGAACACTGAAGCTTTCTTT. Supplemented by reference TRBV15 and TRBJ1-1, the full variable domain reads DAMVIQNPRYQVTQFGKPVTLSCSQTLNHNVMYWYQQKSSQAPKLLFHYYDKDFNNEADTPDNFQSRRPNTSFCFLDIRSPGLGDTAMYLCATSRGGHKNTEAFFGQGTRLTVV.

CDR3 nucleotide sequence: TGTGCCAGCAGACGCGCGGGGCTAATCTACGAGCAGTACTTC. Translating gives CASRRAGLIYEQYF. This chain links TRBV27 with TRBJ2-7; weak D call: TRBD2 (6 bases). CDR1 MNHEY and CDR2 SMNVEV come from the germline V gene (reference sequence). The CDR3 spans 14 residues. With 6 bases removed from V and 3 bases from J, the gap between germline ends came to 15 bases.

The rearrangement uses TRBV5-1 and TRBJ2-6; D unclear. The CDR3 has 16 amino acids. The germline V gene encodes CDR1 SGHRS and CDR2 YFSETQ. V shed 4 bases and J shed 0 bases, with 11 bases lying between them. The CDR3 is CASSLRRNSGANVLTF. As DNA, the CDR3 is TGCGCCAGCAGCCTCAGACGGAACTCTGGGGCCAACGTCCTGACTTTC.